The source of this T cell receptor beta chain is a study of CD8 T cells in ankylosing spondylitis. CDR1 MGHDK and CDR2 SYGVNS come from the germline V gene. The CDR3 sequence is 14 residues long. V was pared by 3 bases and J by 6 bases, with 6 bases of the junction left unmatched. This clonotype was picked up many times. Its matching antigen is unknown. Findings of the study overall: Some of the motif variants had earlier been found in reactive arthritis patients' fluid and blood. Roughly 8 highly homologous variants made up a TCR beta motif, and this motif appeared characteristic of ankylosing spondylitis blood.

5'-RACE, quantitative and with molecular barcodes, yielded the TCR beta libraries. TCRdb passed the 5' RACE reads through MiXCR, listing each CDR3 protein once. The sample has around 770,000 distinct CDR3 sequences; 15% to 20% are singletons. Sequencing used blood, either unsorted or a sorted T cell fraction (not recorded which). The clonotype was recovered from a male donor with ankylosing spondylitis. The J gene is TRBJ2-3, the V gene TRBV25-1; 7 nucleotides line up with TRBD1. The CDR3 DNA is TGTGCCAGCAGTGATTTAGGGGGCGACGATACGCAGTATTTT. Its translation is CASSDLGGDDTQYF.